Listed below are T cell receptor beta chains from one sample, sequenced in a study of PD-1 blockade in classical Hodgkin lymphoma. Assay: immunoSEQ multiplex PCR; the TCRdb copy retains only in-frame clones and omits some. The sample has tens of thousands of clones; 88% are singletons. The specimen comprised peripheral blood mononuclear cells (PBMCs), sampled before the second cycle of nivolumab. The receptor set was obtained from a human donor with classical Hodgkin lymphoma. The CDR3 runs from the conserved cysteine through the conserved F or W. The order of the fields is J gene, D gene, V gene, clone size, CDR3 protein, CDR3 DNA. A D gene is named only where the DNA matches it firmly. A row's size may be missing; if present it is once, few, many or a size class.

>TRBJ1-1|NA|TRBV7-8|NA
CASSLARGRAAFF
TGTGCCAGCAGCTTAGCCAGAGGGCGGGCAGCTTTCTTT
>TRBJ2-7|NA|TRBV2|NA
CASLRDPSYEQYF
TGTGCCAGCCTCCGGGACCCATCCTACGAGCAGTACTTC
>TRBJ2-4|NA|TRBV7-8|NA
CASSGRLAKNIQYF
TGTGCCAGCAGCGGGAGGCTCGCCAAAAACATTCAGTACTTC
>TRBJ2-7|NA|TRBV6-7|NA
CASSYADSFNYEQYF
TGTGCCAGCAGTTACGCGGACAGTTTTAACTACGAGCAGTACTTC
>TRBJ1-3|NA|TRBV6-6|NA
CASIGGRNSGNTIYF
TGTGCCAGCATTGGGGGACGGAACTCTGGAAACACCATATATTTT
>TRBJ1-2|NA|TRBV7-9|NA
CASSATEGLGRGYTF
TGTGCCAGCAGCGCAACCGAGGGGCTCGGGCGTGGCTACACCTTC
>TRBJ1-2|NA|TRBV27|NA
CASSPAWGRGTEGYTF
TGTGCCAGCAGCCCCGCTTGGGGCAGGGGAACGGAGGGCTACACCTTC
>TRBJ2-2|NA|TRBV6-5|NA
CASSYLTLYLPGELFF
TGTGCCAGCAGTTACTTGACACTTTATCTCCCCGGGGAGCTGTTTTTT
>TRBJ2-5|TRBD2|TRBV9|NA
CASSDSTSGGNQETQYF
TGTGCCAGCAGCGACTCAACTAGCGGGGGGAACCAAGAGACCCAGTACTTC
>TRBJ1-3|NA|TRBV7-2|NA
CASSLVPSRFSGNTIYF
TGTGCCAGCAGCTTAGTTCCGAGCCGATTCTCTGGAAACACCATATATTTT
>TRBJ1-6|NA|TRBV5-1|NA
CASSPMTAQYNSPLHF
TGCGCCAGCAGCCCTATGACAGCGCAGTATAATTCACCCCTCCACTTT
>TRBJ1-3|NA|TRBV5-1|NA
CASSSDGITGNTIYF
TGCGCCAGCAGTTCGGACGGAATAACTGGAAACACCATATATTTT
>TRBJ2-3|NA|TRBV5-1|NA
CASSAGTSTDTQYF
TGCGCCAGCAGCGCCGGGACTAGCACAGATACGCAGTATTTT
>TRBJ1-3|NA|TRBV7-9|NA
CASSSGVGNTIYF
TGTGCCAGCAGCTCGGGCGTTGGGAACACCATATATTTT
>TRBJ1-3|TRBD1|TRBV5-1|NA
CASSSAGQGLGNTIYF
TGCGCCAGCAGCTCGGCGGGACAGGGATTAGGAAACACCATATATTTT
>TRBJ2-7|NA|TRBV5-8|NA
CASSLVEWTDYEQYF
TGTGCCAGCAGCTTGGTGGAGTGGACGGACTACGAGCAGTACTTC
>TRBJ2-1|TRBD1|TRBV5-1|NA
CASSPGGSASNEQFF
TGCGCCAGCAGCCCAGGGGGCTCAGCATCCAATGAGCAGTTCTTC
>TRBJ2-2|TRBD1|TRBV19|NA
CASSKETGVIGELFF
TGTGCCAGTAGTAAAGAGACAGGGGTTATCGGGGAGCTGTTTTTT
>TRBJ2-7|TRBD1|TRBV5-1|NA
CASSLSPDRGREQYF
TGCGCCAGCAGCTTATCCCCGGACAGGGGGCGGGAGCAGTACTTC
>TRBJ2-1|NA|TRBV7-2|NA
CASSFPVGLYNEQFF
TGTGCCAGCAGCTTTCCTGTGGGTTTGTACAATGAGCAGTTCTTC
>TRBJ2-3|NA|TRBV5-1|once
CASSLTGRGSDTQYF
TGCGCCAGCAGCTTAACAGGAAGGGGATCGGATACGCAGTATTTT
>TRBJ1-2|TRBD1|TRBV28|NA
CASIGTGFYGYTF
TGTGCCAGCATCGGGACAGGGTTCTATGGCTACACCTTC
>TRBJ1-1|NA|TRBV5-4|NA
CASSFTQGRTEAFF
TGTGCCAGCAGTTTCACACAGGGTCGAACTGAAGCTTTCTTT
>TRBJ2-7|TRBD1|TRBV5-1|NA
CASGTGGSGEQYF
TGCGCCAGCGGGACAGGGGGATCTGGCGAGCAGTACTTC
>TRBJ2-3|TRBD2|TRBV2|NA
CATPLAGAPTDTQYF
TGTGCCACTCCCCTAGCGGGGGCGCCCACAGATACGCAGTATTTT
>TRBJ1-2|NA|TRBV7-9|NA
CASSLEGGGSYGYTF
TGTGCCAGCAGCTTAGAAGGTGGAGGGTCCTATGGCTACACCTTC
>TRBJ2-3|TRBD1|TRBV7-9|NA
CASSPGTGVTDTQYF
TGTGCCAGCAGCCCCGGGACAGGGGTTACAGATACGCAGTATTTT
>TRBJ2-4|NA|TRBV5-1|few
CASSTGSGKNIQYF
TGCGCCAGCAGCACAGGGAGCGGCAAAAACATTCAGTACTTC
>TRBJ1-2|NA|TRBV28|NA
CASSLARENGYTF
TGTGCCAGCAGTTTAGCCAGGGAAAATGGCTACACCTTC
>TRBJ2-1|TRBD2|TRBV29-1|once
CSVAGGSSYNEQFF
TGCAGCGTTGCGGGGGGGAGCTCCTACAATGAGCAGTTCTTC
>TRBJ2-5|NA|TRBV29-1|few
CSRREKAETQYF
TGCAGCCGAAGGGAAAAGGCAGAGACCCAGTACTTC
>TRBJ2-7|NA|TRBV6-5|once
CASSYSSLGTYEQYF
TGTGCCAGCAGTTACTCGAGCCTGGGGACCTACGAGCAGTACTTC
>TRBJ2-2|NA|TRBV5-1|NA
CASSLDRALVGELFF
TGCGCCAGCAGCTTGGACAGGGCGCTAGTCGGGGAGCTGTTTTTT
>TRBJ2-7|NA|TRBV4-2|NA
CASSQTISYEQYF
TGTGCCAGCAGCCAGACCATCTCCTACGAGCAGTACTTC
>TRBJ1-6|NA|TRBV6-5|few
CASWNSLRSPLHF
TGTGCCAGCTGGAATTCCTTACGTTCACCCCTCCACTTT
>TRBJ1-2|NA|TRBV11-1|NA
CASSLAGRDYRANYGYTF
TGTGCCAGCAGCTTAGCAGGCAGGGACTACAGAGCTAACTATGGCTACACCTTC
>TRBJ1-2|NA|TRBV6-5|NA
CASSLTSRVAYGYTF
TGTGCCAGCAGCCTTACAAGCAGGGTGGCCTATGGCTACACCTTC
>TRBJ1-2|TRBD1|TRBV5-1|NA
CASSPTPKRTGEYYGYTF
TGCGCCAGCAGCCCGACCCCCAAAAGGACAGGGGAATACTATGGCTACACCTTC
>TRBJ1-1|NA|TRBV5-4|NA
CASSFGGNTEAFF
TGTGCCAGCAGCTTCGGAGGGAACACTGAAGCTTTCTTT
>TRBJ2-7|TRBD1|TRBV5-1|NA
CASSTGQGFSLEQYF
TGCGCCAGCAGCACCGGACAGGGCTTTTCTCTCGAGCAGTACTTC
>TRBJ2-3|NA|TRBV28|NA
CASSPLGRGLTDTQYF
TGTGCCAGCAGCCCTCTGGGGCGCGGGCTCACAGATACGCAGTATTTT
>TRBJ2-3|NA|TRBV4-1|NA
CASSQEVGGLTDTQYF
TGCGCCAGCAGCCAAGAAGTCGGGGGGCTCACAGATACGCAGTATTTT
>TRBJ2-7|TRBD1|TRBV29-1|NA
CSVGGTGSSYEQYF
TGCAGCGTGGGCGGGACAGGGAGCTCCTACGAGCAGTACTTC
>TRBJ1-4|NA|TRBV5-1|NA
CASSFQGSTNEKLFF
TGCGCCAGCAGCTTCCAGGGTTCAACTAATGAAAAACTGTTTTTT
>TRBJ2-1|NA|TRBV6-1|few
CASSPRNNEQFF
TGTGCCAGCAGTCCCAGAAACAATGAGCAGTTCTTC
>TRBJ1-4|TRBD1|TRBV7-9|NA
CASSSGQGADNEKLFF
TGTGCCAGCAGCTCGGGACAGGGGGCTGATAATGAAAAACTGTTTTTT
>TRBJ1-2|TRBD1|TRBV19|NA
CASSMGQALPYYGYTF
TGTGCCAGTAGTATGGGACAGGCCCTCCCCTACTATGGCTACACCTTC
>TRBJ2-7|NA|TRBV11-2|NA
CASSLEGLGEQYF
TGTGCCAGCAGCTTAGAGGGGTTGGGTGAGCAGTACTTC
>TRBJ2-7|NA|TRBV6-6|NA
CASRYDPSTPEQYF
TGTGCCAGCAGATACGACCCCTCCACTCCCGAGCAGTACTTC
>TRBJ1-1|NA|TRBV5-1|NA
CASTSGGSTEAFF
TGCGCCAGCACAAGCGGGGGGAGCACTGAAGCTTTCTTT